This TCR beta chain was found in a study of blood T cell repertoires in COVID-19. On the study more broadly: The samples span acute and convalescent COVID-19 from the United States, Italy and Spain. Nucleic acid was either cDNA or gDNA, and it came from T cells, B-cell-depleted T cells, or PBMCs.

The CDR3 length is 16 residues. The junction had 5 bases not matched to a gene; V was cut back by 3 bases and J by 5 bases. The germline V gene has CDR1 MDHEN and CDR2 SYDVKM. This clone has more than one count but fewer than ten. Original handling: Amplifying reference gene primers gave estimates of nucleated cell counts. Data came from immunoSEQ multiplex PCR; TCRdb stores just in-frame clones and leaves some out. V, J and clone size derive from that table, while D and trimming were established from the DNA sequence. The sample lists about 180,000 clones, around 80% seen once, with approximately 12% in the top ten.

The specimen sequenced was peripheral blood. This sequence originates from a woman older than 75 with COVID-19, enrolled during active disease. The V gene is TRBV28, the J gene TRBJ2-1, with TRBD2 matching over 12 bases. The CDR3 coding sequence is TGTGCCAGCAGTTTCTTGAGGACTAGCGGGGACAATGAGCAGTTCTTC. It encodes CASSFLRTSGDNEQFF.